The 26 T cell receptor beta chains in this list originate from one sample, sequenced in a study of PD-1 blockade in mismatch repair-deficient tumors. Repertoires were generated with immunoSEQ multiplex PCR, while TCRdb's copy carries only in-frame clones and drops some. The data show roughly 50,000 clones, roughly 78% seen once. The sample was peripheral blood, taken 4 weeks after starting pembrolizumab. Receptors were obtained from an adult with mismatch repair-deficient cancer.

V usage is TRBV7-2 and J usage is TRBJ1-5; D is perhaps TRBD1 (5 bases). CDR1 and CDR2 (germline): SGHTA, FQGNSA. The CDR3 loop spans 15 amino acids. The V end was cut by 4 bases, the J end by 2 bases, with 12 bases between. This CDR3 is CASSWDLGRNQPQHF. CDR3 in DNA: TGTGCCAGCAGCTGGGACCTAGGGCGCAATCAGCCCCAGCATTTT.

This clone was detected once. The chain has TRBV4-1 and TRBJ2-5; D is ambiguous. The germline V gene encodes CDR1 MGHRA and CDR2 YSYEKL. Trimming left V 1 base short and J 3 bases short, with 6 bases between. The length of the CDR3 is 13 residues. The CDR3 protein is CASSQVLEETQYF. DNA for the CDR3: TGCGCCAGCAGCCAAGTCTTAGAAGAGACCCAGTACTTC.

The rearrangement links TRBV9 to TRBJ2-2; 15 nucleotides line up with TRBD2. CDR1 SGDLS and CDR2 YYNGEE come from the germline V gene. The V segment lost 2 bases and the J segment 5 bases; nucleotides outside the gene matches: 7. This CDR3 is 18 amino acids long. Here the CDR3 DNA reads TGTGCCAGCAGCGTCGGACTAGCGGGAGGGCTAAGAACCGGGGAGCTGTTTTTT. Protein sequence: CASSVGLAGGLRTGELFF.

This CDR3 is CASTSRTSRPTDTQYF. The CDR3 nucleotides read TGTGCCAGCACCTCCCGGACTAGCAGACCCACAGATACGCAGTATTTT. This chain joins TRBV27 and TRBJ2-3; 8 positions match TRBD2. The CDR3 extends over 16 amino acids. Germline CDR1 reads MNHEY; CDR2 reads SMNVEV (reference sequence). V gave up 7 bases and J gave up 2 bases; unmatched junction bases: 11.

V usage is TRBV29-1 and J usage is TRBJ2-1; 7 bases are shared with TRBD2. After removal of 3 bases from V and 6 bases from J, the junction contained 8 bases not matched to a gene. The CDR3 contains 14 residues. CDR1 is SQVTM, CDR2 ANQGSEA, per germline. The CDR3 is CSVDRAGAGNEQFF. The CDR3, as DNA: TGCAGCGTTGACCGGGCGGGAGCTGGCAATGAGCAGTTCTTC.

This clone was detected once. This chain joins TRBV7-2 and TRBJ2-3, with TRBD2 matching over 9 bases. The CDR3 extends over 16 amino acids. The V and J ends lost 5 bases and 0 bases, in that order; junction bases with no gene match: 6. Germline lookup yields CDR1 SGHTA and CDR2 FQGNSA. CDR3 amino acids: CASSRASGISTDTQYF. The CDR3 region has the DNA TGTGCCAGCAGCCGCGCTAGCGGGATTAGCACAGATACGCAGTATTTT. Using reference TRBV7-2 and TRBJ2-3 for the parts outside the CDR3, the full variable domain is GAGVSQSPSNKVTEKGKDVELRCDPISGHTALYWYRQSLGQGLEFLIYFQGNSAPDKSGLPSDRFSAERTGGSVSTLTIQRTQQEDSAVYLCASSRASGISTDTQYFGPGTRLTVL.

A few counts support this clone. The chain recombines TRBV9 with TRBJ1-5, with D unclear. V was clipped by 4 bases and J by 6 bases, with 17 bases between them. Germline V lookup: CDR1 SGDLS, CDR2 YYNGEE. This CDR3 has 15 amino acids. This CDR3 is CASSPTELWTQPQHF. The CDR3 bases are TGTGCCAGCAGCCCTACCGAGTTGTGGACTCAGCCCCAGCATTTT.

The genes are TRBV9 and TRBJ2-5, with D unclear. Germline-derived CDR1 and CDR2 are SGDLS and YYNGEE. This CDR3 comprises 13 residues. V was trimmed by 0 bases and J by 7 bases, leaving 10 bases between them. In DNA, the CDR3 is TGTGCCAGCAGCGTAGTGTCAAGTCGGACCCAGTACTTC. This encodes CASSVVSSRTQYF.

The CDR3 DNA is TGTGCCAGCAGCTTCGGGGGCGTGTTCAATGGAAACACCATATATTTT. It codes for CASSFGGVFNGNTIYF. The V and J genes are TRBV5-4 and TRBJ1-3; D may be TRBD1 (6 bases). This CDR3 contains 16 residues. V was cut by 2 bases and J by 3 bases, with 15 bases left in between. CDR1 and CDR2 from the germline V gene are SGHNT and YYREEE (reference sequence).

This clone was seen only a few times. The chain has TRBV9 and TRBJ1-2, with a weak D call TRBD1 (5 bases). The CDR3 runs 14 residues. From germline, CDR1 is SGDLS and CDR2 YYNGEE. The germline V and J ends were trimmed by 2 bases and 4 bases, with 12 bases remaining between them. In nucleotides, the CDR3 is TGTGCCAGCAGCGTTCGGGGGGGTGTCTATGGCTACACCTTC. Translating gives CASSVRGGVYGYTF.

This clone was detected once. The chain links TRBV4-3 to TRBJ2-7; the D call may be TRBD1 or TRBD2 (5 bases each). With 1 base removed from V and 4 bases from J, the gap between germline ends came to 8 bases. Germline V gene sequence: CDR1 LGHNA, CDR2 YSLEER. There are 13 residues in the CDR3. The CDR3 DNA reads TGCGCCAGCAGCCAAGGGGACGGGTACGAGCAGTACTTC. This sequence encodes CASSQGDGYEQYF.

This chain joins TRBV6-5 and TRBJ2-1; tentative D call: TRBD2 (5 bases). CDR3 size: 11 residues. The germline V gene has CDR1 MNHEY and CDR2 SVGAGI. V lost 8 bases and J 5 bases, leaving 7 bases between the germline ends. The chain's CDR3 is CASRGNNEQFF. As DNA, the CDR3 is TGTGCCAGCCGGGGTAACAATGAGCAGTTCTTC.

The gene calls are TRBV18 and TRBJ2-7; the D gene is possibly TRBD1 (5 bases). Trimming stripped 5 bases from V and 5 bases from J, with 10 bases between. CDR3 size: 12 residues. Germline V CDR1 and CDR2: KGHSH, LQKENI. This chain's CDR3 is CASSYPRDEQYF. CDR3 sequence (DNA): TGTGCCAGCTCATACCCCAGGGACGAGCAGTACTTC.

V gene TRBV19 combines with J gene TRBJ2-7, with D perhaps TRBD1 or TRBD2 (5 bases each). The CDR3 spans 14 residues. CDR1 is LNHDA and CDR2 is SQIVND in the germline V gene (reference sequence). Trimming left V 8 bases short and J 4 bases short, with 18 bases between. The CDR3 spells CASPFTGTRYEQYF. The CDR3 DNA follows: TGTGCCAGTCCCTTTACCGGGACCCGATACGAGCAGTACTTC.

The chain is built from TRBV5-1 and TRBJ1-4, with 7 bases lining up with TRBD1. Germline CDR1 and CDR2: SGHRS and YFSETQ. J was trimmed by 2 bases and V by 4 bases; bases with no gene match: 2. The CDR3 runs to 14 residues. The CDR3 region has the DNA TGCGCCAGCAGCACGGACAGGACTAATGAAAAACTGTTTTTT. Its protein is CASSTDRTNEKLFF.

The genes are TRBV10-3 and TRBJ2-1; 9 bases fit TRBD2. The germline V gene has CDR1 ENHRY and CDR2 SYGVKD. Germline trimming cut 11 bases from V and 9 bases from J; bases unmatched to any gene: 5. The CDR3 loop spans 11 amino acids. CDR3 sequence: CAGSGGLEQFF. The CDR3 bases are TGTGCCGGCAGCGGGGGGCTTGAGCAGTTCTTC.

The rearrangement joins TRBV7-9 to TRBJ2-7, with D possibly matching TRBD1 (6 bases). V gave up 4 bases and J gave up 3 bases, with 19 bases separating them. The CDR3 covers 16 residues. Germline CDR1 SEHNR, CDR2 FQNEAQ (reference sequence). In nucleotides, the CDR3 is TGTGCCAGCAGCTCCTCTCACAGGGCCCATTTCTACGAGCAGTACTTC. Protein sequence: CASSSSHRAHFYEQYF. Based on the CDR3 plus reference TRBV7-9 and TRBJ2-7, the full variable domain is DTGVSQNPRHKITKRGQNVTFRCDPISEHNRLYWYRQTLGQGPEFLTYFQNEAQLEKSRLLSDRFSAERPKGSFSTLEIQRTEQGDSAMYLCASSSSHRAHFYEQYFGPGTRLTVT.

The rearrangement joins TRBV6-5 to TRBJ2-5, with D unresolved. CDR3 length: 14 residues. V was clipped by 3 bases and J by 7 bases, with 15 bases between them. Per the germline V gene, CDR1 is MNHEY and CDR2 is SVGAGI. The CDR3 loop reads CASSYSQTARTQYF. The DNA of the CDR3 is TGTGCCAGCAGTTATTCGCAGACCGCACGGACCCAGTACTTC.

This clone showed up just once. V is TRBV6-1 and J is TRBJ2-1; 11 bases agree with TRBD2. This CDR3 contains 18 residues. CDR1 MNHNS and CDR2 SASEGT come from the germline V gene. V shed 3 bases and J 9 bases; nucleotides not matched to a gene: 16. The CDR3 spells CASSETPPLAGDTCEQFF. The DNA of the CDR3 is TGTGCCAGCAGTGAGACCCCACCACTAGCGGGAGATACTTGTGAGCAGTTCTTC.

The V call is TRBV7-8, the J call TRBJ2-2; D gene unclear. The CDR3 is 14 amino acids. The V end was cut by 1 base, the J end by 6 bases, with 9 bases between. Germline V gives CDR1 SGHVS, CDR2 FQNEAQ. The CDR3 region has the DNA TGTGCCAGCAGCTTAGTAGGATTTTCCGGGGAGCTGTTTTTT. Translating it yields CASSLVGFSGELFF.

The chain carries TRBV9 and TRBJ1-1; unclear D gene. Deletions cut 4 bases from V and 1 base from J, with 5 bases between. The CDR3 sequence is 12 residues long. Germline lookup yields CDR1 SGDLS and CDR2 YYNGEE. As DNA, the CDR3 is TGTGCCAGCAGCAAAGGGAACACTGAAGCTTTCTTT. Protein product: CASSKGNTEAFF.

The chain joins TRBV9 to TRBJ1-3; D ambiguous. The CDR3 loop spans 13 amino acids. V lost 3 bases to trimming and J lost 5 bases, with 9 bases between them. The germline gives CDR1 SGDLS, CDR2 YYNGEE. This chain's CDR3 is CASSGGPRNTIYF. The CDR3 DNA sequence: TGTGCCAGCAGCGGAGGCCCGAGAAACACCATATATTTT.

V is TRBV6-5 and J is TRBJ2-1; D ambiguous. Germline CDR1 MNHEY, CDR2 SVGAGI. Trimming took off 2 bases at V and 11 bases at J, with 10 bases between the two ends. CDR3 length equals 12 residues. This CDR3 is CASSYAGYQQFF. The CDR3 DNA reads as TGTGCCAGCAGTTACGCAGGCTACCAGCAGTTCTTC.

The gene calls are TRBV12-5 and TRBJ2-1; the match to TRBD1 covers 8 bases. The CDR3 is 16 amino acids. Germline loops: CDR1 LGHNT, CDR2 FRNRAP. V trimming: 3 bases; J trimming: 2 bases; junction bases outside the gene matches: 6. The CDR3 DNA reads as TGTGCTAGTGGTTTCACCGGACAGGGTGCCTACAATGAGCAGTTCTTC. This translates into CASGFTGQGAYNEQFF. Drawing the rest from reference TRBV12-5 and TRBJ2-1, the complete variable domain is DARVTQTPRHKVTEMGQEVTMRCQPILGHNTVFWYRQTMMQGLELLAYFRNRAPLDDSGMPKDRFSAEMPDATLATLKIQPSEPRDSAVYFCASGFTGQGAYNEQFFGPGTRLTVL.

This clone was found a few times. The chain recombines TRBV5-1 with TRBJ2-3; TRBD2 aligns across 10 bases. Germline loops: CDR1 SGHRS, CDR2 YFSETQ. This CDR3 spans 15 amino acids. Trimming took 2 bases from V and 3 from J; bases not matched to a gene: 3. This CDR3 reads CASSLAGGPTDTQYF. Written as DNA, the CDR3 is TGCGCCAGCAGCTTAGCGGGAGGGCCTACAGATACGCAGTATTTT.

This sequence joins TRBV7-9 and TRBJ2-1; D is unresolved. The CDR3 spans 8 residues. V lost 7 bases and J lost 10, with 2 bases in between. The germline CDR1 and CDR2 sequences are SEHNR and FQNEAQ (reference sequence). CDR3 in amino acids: CASNEQFF. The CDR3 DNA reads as TGTGCCAGCAACGAGCAGTTCTTC. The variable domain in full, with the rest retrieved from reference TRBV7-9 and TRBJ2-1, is DTGVSQNPRHKITKRGQNVTFRCDPISEHNRLYWYRQTLGQGPEFLTYFQNEAQLEKSRLLSDRFSAERPKGSFSTLEIQRTEQGDSAMYLCASNEQFFGPGTRLTVL.